Presented here are 15 T cell receptor beta chains from one specimen sequenced in a study of blood T cell repertoires in COVID-19. Profiling relied on immunoSEQ multiplex PCR, and the TCRdb table lists in-frame clones only, not all of them. The top ten hold about 5% of the sample, which has roughly 97,000 clones, around 82% seen once. Specimen: peripheral blood. The receptor source for this set is a man aged 55 to 69 with acute or convalescent COVID-19.

The chain combines TRBV7-9 with TRBJ2-7, with a possible D match to TRBD1 (6 bases). CDR1 is SEHNR, CDR2 FQNEAQ, per germline (reference sequence). With 2 bases removed from V and 6 bases from J, the gap between germline ends came to 17 bases. The length of the CDR3 is 15 residues. The CDR3: CASSLLSGAASEQYF. As DNA, the CDR3 is TGTGCCAGCAGCTTACTTTCAGGGGCGGCCAGCGAGCAGTACTTC.

This chain connects TRBV2 to TRBJ1-5; 9 nucleotides line up with TRBD1. The CDR3 contains 15 residues. V was pared by 3 bases and J by 9 bases, with 9 bases of the junction left unmatched. Germline CDR1 and CDR2: SNHLY and FYNNEI. CDR3 nucleotides: TGTGCCAGCAGTGAGGGGACAGGGATCCCGTGGCCCCAGCATTTT. Translation: CASSEGTGIPWPQHF.

This clone showed up just a few times. The chain carries TRBV24-1 and TRBJ2-5; 10 nucleotides line up with TRBD1. The CDR3 loop spans 15 amino acids. The ends lost 4 bases at V and 1 base at J; junction bases unmatched: 2. Germline V gene lookup returns CDR1 KGHDR and CDR2 SFDVKD. The CDR3 protein is CATSDRQGAQETQYF. CDR3 DNA: TGTGCCACCAGTGACCGACAGGGGGCCCAAGAGACCCAGTACTTC.

The chain uses TRBV5-4 and TRBJ2-1, with D perhaps TRBD2 (6 bases). Germline V gives CDR1 SGHNT, CDR2 YYREEE (reference sequence). Trimming cost V 4 bases and J 12 bases, with 11 bases left between them. There are 11 residues in the CDR3. The CDR3 region has the DNA TGTGCCAGCAGCGGGGACTTCACGCAGTTCTTC. Encoded protein: CASSGDFTQFF.

The rearrangement joins TRBV5-6 to TRBJ1-2; D is perhaps TRBD1 (5 bases). Per the germline V gene, CDR1 is SGHDT and CDR2 is YYEEEE. Between the trimmed V and J ends, which lost 1 base and 5 bases, there was a span of 15 bases. This CDR3 is built from 15 residues. The CDR3 loop reads CASSLFDAGWYGYTF. The DNA of the CDR3 is TGTGCCAGCAGCTTGTTCGACGCAGGGTGGTATGGCTACACCTTC.

DNA of the CDR3: TGTGCCAGTAGAGGGACTGCGGCGTGGAGCACAGATACGCAGTATTTT. This gives the protein CASRGTAAWSTDTQYF. V and J are TRBV19 and TRBJ2-3, with D possibly matching TRBD2 (6 bases). V lost 6 bases and J 0 bases, leaving 16 bases between the germline ends. The CDR3 has 16 residues. CDR1 and CDR2 from the germline V gene are LNHDA and SQIVND (reference sequence).

This clone was observed a few times. The chain joins TRBV9 to TRBJ2-1; possible D gene TRBD1, 6 bases. Germline CDR1 reads SGDLS; CDR2 reads YYNGEE. V gave up 3 bases and J gave up 0 bases, with 16 bases separating them. The CDR3 loop spans 17 amino acids. CDR3 bases: TGTGCCAGCAGCGAATCCGGGACACCCTCCTCCTACAATGAGCAGTTCTTC. As protein: CASSESGTPSSYNEQFF.

This chain connects TRBV28 to TRBJ1-2; no clear D gene. The V and J ends lost 6 bases and 3 bases respectively, with 17 bases between them. Looked up from germline, CDR1 is MDHEN and CDR2 is SYDVKM. The CDR3 runs to 15 residues. CDR3 coding DNA: TGTGCCAGCAGCCCCCACACCCAGGTTCACTATGGCTACACCTTC. Protein sequence: CASSPHTQVHYGYTF.

The genes are TRBV27 and TRBJ2-3, with TRBD2 identical over 7 bases. The CDR3 covers 14 residues. V lost 8 bases to trimming and J lost 1 base; unmatched junction nucleotides: 6. The germline V gene encodes CDR1 MNHEY and CDR2 SMNVEV (reference sequence). The CDR3 DNA sequence: TGTGCCAGCGGGAGGGAGCCCCGCACAGATACGCAGTATTTT. Amino acids: CASGREPRTDTQYF.

This clone was counted only a few times. V usage is TRBV28 and J usage is TRBJ2-1, with 7 bases that match TRBD1. V lost 3 bases to trimming and J lost 5 bases; unmatched junction nucleotides: 4. The CDR3 length is 14 residues. Germline V lookup: CDR1 MDHEN, CDR2 SYDVKM. The CDR3 here is CASSLGRGNNEQFF. The DNA for the CDR3 is TGTGCCAGCAGTTTGGGCAGGGGGAACAATGAGCAGTTCTTC.

This chain links TRBV18 with TRBJ2-1, with a tentative D call TRBD1 (5 bases). The CDR3 sequence is 15 residues long. Germline-derived CDR1 and CDR2 are KGHSH and LQKENI. Trimming shortened V by 3 bases and J by 4 bases, and 13 bases separated the two germline ends. The CDR3: CASSPGQEPYNEQFF. CDR3 DNA sequence: TGTGCCAGCTCACCGGGGCAGGAGCCGTACAATGAGCAGTTCTTC.

The rearrangement uses TRBV7-2 and TRBJ2-7; 7 positions match TRBD2. Germline V gene sequence: CDR1 SGHTA, CDR2 FQGNSA. With 5 bases clipped from V and 6 bases from J, the junction kept 10 bases outside the gene matches. This CDR3 region has 14 residues. CDR3 region: CASSPGLAELEQYF. DNA of the CDR3: TGTGCCAGCAGCCCCGGGCTAGCGGAGCTCGAGCAGTACTTC.

This chain connects TRBV27 to TRBJ2-5; a possible D gene is TRBD1 (5 bases). Trimming cost V 2 bases and J 3 bases, with 10 bases left between them. Germline V gene data show CDR1 as MNHEY and CDR2 as SMNVEV (reference sequence). This CDR3 is 14 amino acids long. The CDR3: CASSLQGWKETQYF. For the CDR3, the DNA is TGTGCCAGCAGTTTACAGGGATGGAAAGAGACCCAGTACTTC.

This chain uses TRBV27 with TRBJ2-1; possible D gene TRBD1, 6 bases. The CDR3 is 14 amino acids. Germline CDR1 reads MNHEY; CDR2 reads SMNVEV (reference sequence). V shed 4 bases and J shed 5 bases, with 12 bases lying between them. CDR3 bases: TGTGCCAGCAGTTGGATTGACAGGAACAATGAGCAGTTCTTC. Translating gives CASSWIDRNNEQFF.

The rearrangement links TRBV27 to TRBJ1-5; tentative D call: TRBD1 (5 bases). The germline V gene encodes CDR1 MNHEY and CDR2 SMNVEV (reference sequence). CDR3 length: 14 amino acids. V was pared by 2 bases and J by 7 bases, with 12 bases between. The chain's CDR3 is CASSLGGTSQPQHF. In DNA form, the CDR3 reads TGTGCCAGCAGTTTAGGCGGGACCAGCCAGCCCCAGCATTTT.